The source of this T cell receptor beta chain is a study of blood T cell repertoires in COVID-19. The method was immunoSEQ multiplex PCR; TCRdb's version includes in-frame clones alone and lacks a portion of them. The sample contains over 95,000 clones, roughly 79% of which appear only once. Germline V CDR1 and CDR2: MNHEY, SMNVEV (reference sequence). CDR3 length: 15 residues. Trimming removed 0 bases at V and 3 bases at J, with 12 bases between. The V call is TRBV27, the J call TRBJ2-7; a weak D match, TRBD1 (6 bases). The clonotype originates from a human donor in a cohort sampled during active COVID-19. The specimen sequenced was peripheral blood. The CDR3 loop is CASSLSWDMSYEQYF. The CDR3 coding sequence is TGTGCCAGCAGTTTATCATGGGACATGAGCTACGAGCAGTACTTC.